This TCR beta chain stems from a study of blood T cell repertoires in COVID-19. Original processing notes: The authors estimated nucleated cell counts from reference gene primer amplification. Clones were sequenced by immunoSEQ multiplex PCR, and TCRdb holds only the in-frame ones, with some missing. V, J and clone size are taken as reported in that table, and D and trimming were inferred from the DNA itself. Of approximately 250,000 clones in the sample, roughly 88% were seen once. The CDR3 is 15 amino acids. Looked up from germline, CDR1 is LGHNA and CDR2 is YSLEER. Trimming removed 4 bases from V and 0 bases from J, with 9 bases in between.

This sequence joins TRBV4-3 and TRBJ1-4; D not resolved. What was sequenced was peripheral blood. This TCR was recovered from a man aged 35-49 years who had recovered from COVID-19. CDR3 amino acids: CASSLVLATNEKLFF. In DNA form, the CDR3 reads TGCGCCAGCAGCCTAGTCCTAGCAACTAATGAAAAACTGTTTTTT.